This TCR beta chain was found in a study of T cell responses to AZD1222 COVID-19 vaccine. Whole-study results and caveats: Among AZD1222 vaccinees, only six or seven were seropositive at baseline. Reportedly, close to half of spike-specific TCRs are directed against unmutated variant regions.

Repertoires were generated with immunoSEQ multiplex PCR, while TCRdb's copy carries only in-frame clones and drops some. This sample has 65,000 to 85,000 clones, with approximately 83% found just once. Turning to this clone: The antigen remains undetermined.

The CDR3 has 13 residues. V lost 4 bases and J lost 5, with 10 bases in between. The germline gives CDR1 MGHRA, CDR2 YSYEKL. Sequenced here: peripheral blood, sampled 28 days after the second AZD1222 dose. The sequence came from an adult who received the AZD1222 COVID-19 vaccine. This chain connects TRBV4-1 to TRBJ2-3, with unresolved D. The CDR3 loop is CASSLPRGDTQYF. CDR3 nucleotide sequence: TGCGCCAGCAGCCTTCCGCGAGGAGATACGCAGTATTTT.